Listed below are T cell receptor beta chains from one sample, sequenced in a study of T cells in Graves' hyperthyroidism and ophthalmopathy. TCRdb re-called the multiplex PCR reads with MiXCR, one entry per CDR3 protein. The sample shows a few hundred thousand distinct CDR3 sequences, about a sixth of them seen only once. Sequencing was done on a sample of blood. These TCRs come from a young woman with Graves' hyperthyroidism. CDR3s include the opening cysteine and the closing phenylalanine or tryptophan. D genes are given only for firm matches. Clone size is stated in some rows and not others, as once, few, many or a class when expanded.

j_call clone_size v_call d_call cdr3_nt cdr3_aa
TRBJ2-1 few TRBV27 TRBD2 TGTGCCAGTAGACTAGCGGGAGACAATGAGCAGTTCTTC CASRLAGDNEQFF
TRBJ1-2 . TRBV7-9 . TGTGCCAGCAGCACACATGCGAACGGGCGCTATGGCTACACCTTC CASSTHANGRYGYTF
TRBJ2-1 . TRBV24-1 . TGTGCCACCAGTGACACCTCTCGTGGGTCCGCGGGGAATGAGCAGTTCTTC CATSDTSRGSAGNEQFF
TRBJ1-2 many TRBV9 TRBD1 TGTGCCAGCAGCGTAGAGGACAGGGGGCTTGTTGGCTACACCTTC CASSVEDRGLVGYTF
TRBJ2-7 many TRBV2 TRBD2 TGTGCCAGCAGTGCCCGACTAGCCCTCTCCTACGAGCAGTACTTC CASSARLALSYEQYF
TRBJ2-5 . TRBV5-1 . TGCGCCAGCAGCCGCGGGACAGTGGGTGAAGAGACCCAGTACTTC CASSRGTVGEETQYF
TRBJ2-7 many TRBV28 TRBD2 TGTGCCAGCAGTTTATGGGCTAGCGGGAGCTACGAGCAGTACTTC CASSLWASGSYEQYF
TRBJ2-5 few TRBV7-2 . TGTGCCAGCAGCATTAAGTCTCACCGCTGGGGACTCGGAGAGACCCAGTACTTC CASSIKSHRWGLGETQYF
TRBJ2-7 many TRBV7-9 . TGTGCCAGCAGCTCTAGTCTAGGGTCCGACGAGCAGTACTTC CASSSSLGSDEQYF
TRBJ1-1 . TRBV19 . TGTGCCAGTATGGAGGGGCCCCTTCAAGCTTTCTTT CASMEGPLQAFF
TRBJ2-5 . TRBV4-1 . TGCGCCAGCAGTGGCGGCACAACACCTCTGGTAGAGACCCAGTACTTC CASSGGTTPLVETQYF
TRBJ2-7 few TRBV27 TRBD1 TGTGCCAGCACCTCACAGGGGGCGCGATCCTACGAGCAGTACTTC CASTSQGARSYEQYF
TRBJ2-1 . TRBV4-1 . TGCGCCAGCAGCCCTCACATGGACTCCGGCCTCAATGAGCAGTTCTTC CASSPHMDSGLNEQFF
TRBJ2-3 . TRBV6-2/TRBV6-3 . TGTGCCAGCAGTTACTCGATGCCTGGCACAGATACGCAGTATTTT CASSYSMPGTDTQYF
TRBJ1-2 many TRBV3-1 . TGTGCCAGCAGCCAAGACAGGGGCTATGGCTACACCTTC CASSQDRGYGYTF
TRBJ2-7 few TRBV6-2/TRBV6-3 . TGTGCCAGCACCTCTCCTGGAGGGAGCCTCTCCTACGAGCAGTACTTC CASTSPGGSLSYEQYF
TRBJ1-4 few TRBV7-9 . TGTGCCAGCAGCTTAGCGGGACGGGTAGCAACTAATGAAAAACTGTTTTTT CASSLAGRVATNEKLFF
TRBJ2-6 few TRBV9 . TGTGCCAGCAGCGTATGGACAGTTGGGGCCAACGTCCTGACTTTC CASSVWTVGANVLTF
TRBJ1-1 . TRBV29-1 TRBD1 TGCAGCGCCCAGAGGACAGGGAACACTGAAGCTTTCTTT CSAQRTGNTEAFF
TRBJ2-3 few TRBV20-1 . TGCAGTGCTAGAGATTCAAAGGGTTTGGGCACAGATACGCAGTATTTT CSARDSKGLGTDTQYF
TRBJ2-5 many TRBV13 TRBD2 TGTGCCAGCACGCCTAGCGGGAGTGAGACCCAGTACTTC CASTPSGSETQYF
TRBJ1-2 many TRBV5-6 . TGTGCCAGCAGCCCCCCATCCCCCTCGCCGCACTATGGCTACACCTTC CASSPPSPSPHYGYTF
TRBJ2-3 few TRBV7-3 TRBD2 TGTGCCAGCAGCCCCCAGGGACTAGCGGGCCTCGATACGCAGTATTTT CASSPQGLAGLDTQYF
TRBJ2-7 many TRBV5-1 . TGCGCCAGCAGCTACCGGGGAAATCGCGTCTACGAGCAGTACTTC CASSYRGNRVYEQYF
TRBJ1-1 many TRBV27 . TGTGCCAGCAGTTTATCTGGGACCGATACGACTGTGGACACTGAAGCTTTCTTT CASSLSGTDTTVDTEAFF
TRBJ2-1 few TRBV4-1 TRBD1 TGCGCCAGCAGCCAAGGGCCGGGACAGGGGGCTCATGAGCAGTTCTTC CASSQGPGQGAHEQFF
TRBJ2-1 many TRBV30 . TGTGCCTTAGAATTAAATGAGCAGTTCTTC CALELNEQFF
TRBJ1-5 many TRBV7-8 TRBD1 TGTGCCAGCAGCGCCTCCGGGACAGGGTCTCAGCCCCAGCATTTT CASSASGTGSQPQHF
TRBJ2-7 . TRBV9 . TGTGCCAGCAGCCGGGAGAAGGGCTCCTACGAGCAGTACTTC CASSREKGSYEQYF
TRBJ1-6 few TRBV27 . TGTGCCAGCAGTTCCCTCGGGGGCTATAATTCACCCCTCCACTTT CASSSLGGYNSPLHF
TRBJ2-7 many TRBV6-2/TRBV6-3 TRBD2 TGTGCCAGCAGTCGGACTAGCGGGACCTACGAGCAGTACTTC CASSRTSGTYEQYF
TRBJ1-5 many TRBV30 . TGTGCCTGGAGTACGGGGAATAGCAATCAGCCCCAGCATTTT CAWSTGNSNQPQHF
TRBJ2-1 few TRBV4-3 TRBD2 TGCGCCAGCAGCCCAAGAGGGACGGGAGGGCCTTTGGATGAGCAGTTCTTC CASSPRGTGGPLDEQFF
TRBJ2-2 few TRBV7-3 . TGTGCCAGCAGCTTAATGAACAGGGGGGGCACCGGGGAGCTGTTTTTT CASSLMNRGGTGELFF
TRBJ2-6 few TRBV29-1 . TGCAGCGTTGAATCTGGGGCCAACGTCCTGACTTTC CSVESGANVLTF
TRBJ2-7 many TRBV30 . TGTGCCTGGAGTGTAGAGACTCCCTACGAGCAGTACTTC CAWSVETPYEQYF
TRBJ2-7 many TRBV5-1 TRBD1 TGCGCCAGCAGCTGGGCAGGGACAGGGGGCTCCTACGAGCAGTACTTC CASSWAGTGGSYEQYF
TRBJ2-2 . TRBV7-3 . TGTGCCAGCAGCCAAGGGCGACCTACGAACACCGGGGAGCTGTTTTTT CASSQGRPTNTGELFF
TRBJ2-1 few TRBV4-2 . TGTGCCAGCAGCCAAGCTCCCGGGAGTCACAATGAGCAGTTCTTC CASSQAPGSHNEQFF
TRBJ2-3 many TRBV7-3 . TGTGCCAGCAGCTTAACAGATACAGGGGATACGCAGTATTTT CASSLTDTGDTQYF
TRBJ2-1 few TRBV5-5 TRBD2 TGTGCCAGCAGCATGACTAGCGGGAAGCACTATGAGCAGTTCTTC CASSMTSGKHYEQFF
TRBJ2-7 . TRBV14 TRBD1 TGTGCCAGCAGCCCGGGGACAGGGCTCGACGAGCAGTACTTC CASSPGTGLDEQYF
TRBJ2-1 . TRBV7-8 TRBD2 TGTGCGACGAGGCTAGCGGTCAACAATGAGCAGTTCTTC CATRLAVNNEQFF
TRBJ1-4 . TRBV7-3 . TGTGCCAGCAGCCGCGCCGTGAATGAAAAACTGTTTTTT CASSRAVNEKLFF
TRBJ1-6 few TRBV12-3/TRBV12-4 . TGTGCCAGCACCTCCGGGACTGATAATTCACCCCTCCACTTT CASTSGTDNSPLHF
TRBJ1-1 many TRBV5-5 . TGTGCCAGCAGCTTGCTAAATAGAAACACTGAAGCTTTCTTT CASSLLNRNTEAFF
TRBJ2-7 many TRBV28 TRBD2 TGTGCCAGCAGTTTGTGGCGGGAGACCTCCTACGAGCAGTACTTC CASSLWRETSYEQYF
TRBJ2-3 many TRBV2 . TGTGCCAGCTTCGTCGGAGGAAGAGGACCTAGGGGTGATACGCAGTATTTT CASFVGGRGPRGDTQYF
TRBJ2-3 once TRBV20-1 TRBD2 TGCAGTGCTCCACGGATAGCGGGAGTGGATACGCAGTATTTT CSAPRIAGVDTQYF
TRBJ2-7 many TRBV7-3 TRBD2 TGTGCCAGCAGCTCCGGACTAGTCTCCTACGAGCAGTACTTC CASSSGLVSYEQYF
TRBJ2-7 many TRBV30 . TGTGCTCTAACGGACGGGAGTCAAGTAACGTACGAGCAGTACTTC CALTDGSQVTYEQYF